The clone carrying this TCR beta chain was found a few times. No antigen is known for it. There are 13 residues in the CDR3. Trimming took off 3 bases at V and 6 bases at J, with 12 bases between the two ends. CDR1 and CDR2 (germline): DFQATT, SNEGSKA (reference sequence). Cells sorted as Tregs were CD4+, CD25+ and CD127-/low. Study-wide results and caveats: Whole repertoires were not studied in the larger cohort, only one V-J beta rearrangement. The TCR gene usage of tumor memory CD4+ T cells clustered together with blood and lymph node memory CD4+ cells and with lymph node naive CD4+ cells.

After constant-region reverse-primer amplification, full-length variable regions underwent semi-nested PCR with Nested Universal Primer A. From the 5' RACE reads, TCRdb called clonotypes with MiXCR, one entry per CDR3 protein. The table records approximately 9,000 distinct CDR3 sequences, 30% to 40% of them present only once. V usage is TRBV20-1 and J usage is TRBJ2-4; D is perhaps TRBD1 (6 bases). Sequenced sample: Tregs sorted from blood. The sequence came from a female donor with breast cancer. CDR3 sequence (DNA): TGCAGTGCTAGTATGGACAGCGGAAACATTCAGTACTTC. Its protein is CSASMDSGNIQYF.